Detailed here is one T cell receptor beta chain. This sample is drawn from a study of blood T cell repertoires in COVID-19. Germline V gene lookup returns CDR1 SNHLY and CDR2 FYNNEI. The CDR3 spans 14 residues. The ends were cut back, 6 bases at V and 8 bases at J, with 17 bases in the middle. In the original processing: Reference gene primer amplification yielded estimated nucleated cell counts. Only in-frame clones appear in the TCRdb table, and some are missing; sequencing was by immunoSEQ multiplex PCR. V, J and clone size are taken as reported in that table, and D and trimming were inferred from the DNA itself. The table shows approximately 150,000 clones, with approximately 88% occurring only once.

The sequence derives from a human donor in a cohort sampled during active COVID-19. The sample was peripheral blood. This chain connects TRBV2 to TRBJ2-1; D might be TRBD1 (5 bases). CDR3 DNA: TGTGCCAGCAGGGATCCCCCTCCAGGGTATGAGCAGTTCTTC. This encodes CASRDPPPGYEQFF.